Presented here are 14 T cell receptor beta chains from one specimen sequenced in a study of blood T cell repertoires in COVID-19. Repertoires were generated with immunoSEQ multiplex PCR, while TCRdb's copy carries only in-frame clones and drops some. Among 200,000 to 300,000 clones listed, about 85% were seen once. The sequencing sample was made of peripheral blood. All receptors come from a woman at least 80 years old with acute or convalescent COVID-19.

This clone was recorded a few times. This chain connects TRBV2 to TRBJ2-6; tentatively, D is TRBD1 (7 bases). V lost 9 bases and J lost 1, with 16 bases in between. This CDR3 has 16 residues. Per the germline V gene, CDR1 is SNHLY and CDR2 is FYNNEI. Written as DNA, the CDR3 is TGTGCCAGGACGTTGACAGGGACTTCTGGGGCCAACGTCCTGACTTTC. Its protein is CARTLTGTSGANVLTF.

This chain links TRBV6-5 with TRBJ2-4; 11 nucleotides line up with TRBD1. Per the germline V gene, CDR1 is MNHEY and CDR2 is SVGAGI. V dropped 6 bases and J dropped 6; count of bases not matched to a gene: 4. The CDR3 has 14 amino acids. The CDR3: CASRTGTGGNIQYF. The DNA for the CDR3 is TGTGCCAGCAGAACCGGGACAGGGGGAAACATTCAGTACTTC.

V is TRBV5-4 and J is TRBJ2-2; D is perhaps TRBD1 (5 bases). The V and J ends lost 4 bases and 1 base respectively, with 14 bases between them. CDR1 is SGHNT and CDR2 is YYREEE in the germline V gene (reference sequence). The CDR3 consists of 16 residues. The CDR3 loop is CASSTHGQLNTGELFF. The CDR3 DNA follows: TGTGCCAGCAGCACTCACGGACAACTGAACACCGGGGAGCTGTTTTTT.

CDR3 bases: TGTGCCAGCAGTTCACATACTAGCGGGAGAGAGACCCAGTACTTC. Translated: CASSSHTSGRETQYF. The V call is TRBV6-2 or TRBV6-3, the J call TRBJ2-5, with 11 bases lining up with TRBD2. The V segment lost 4 bases and the J segment 4 bases; nucleotides outside the gene matches: 5. The CDR3 sequence is 15 residues long. Per germline, CDR1 MNHEY and CDR2 SVGEGT.

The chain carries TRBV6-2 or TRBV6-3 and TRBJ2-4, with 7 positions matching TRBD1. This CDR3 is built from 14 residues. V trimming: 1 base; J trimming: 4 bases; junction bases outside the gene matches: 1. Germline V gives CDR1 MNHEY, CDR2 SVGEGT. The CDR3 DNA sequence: TGTGCCAGCAGTTACTGGACAGGTAAAAACATTCAGTACTTC. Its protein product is CASSYWTGKNIQYF.

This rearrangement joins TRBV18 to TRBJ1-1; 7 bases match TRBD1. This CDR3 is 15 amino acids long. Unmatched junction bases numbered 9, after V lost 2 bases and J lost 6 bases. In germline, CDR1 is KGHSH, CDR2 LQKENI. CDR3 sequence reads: CASSPVTGSGAEAFF. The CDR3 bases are TGTGCCAGCTCACCAGTGACAGGGAGCGGAGCTGAAGCTTTCTTT.

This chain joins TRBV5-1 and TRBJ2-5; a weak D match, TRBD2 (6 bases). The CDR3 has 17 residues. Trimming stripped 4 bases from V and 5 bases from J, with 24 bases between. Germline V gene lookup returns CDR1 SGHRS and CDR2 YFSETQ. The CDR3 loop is CASSVFRSAGRGETQYF. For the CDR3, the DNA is TGCGCCAGCAGCGTGTTCCGTTCGGCGGGAAGAGGGGAGACCCAGTACTTC.

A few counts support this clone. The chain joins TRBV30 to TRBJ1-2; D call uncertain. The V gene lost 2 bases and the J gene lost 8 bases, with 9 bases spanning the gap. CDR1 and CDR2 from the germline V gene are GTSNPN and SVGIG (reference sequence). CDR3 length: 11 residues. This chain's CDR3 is CAWSPGQGYTF. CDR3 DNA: TGTGCCTGGAGTCCGGGTCAGGGCTACACCTTC.

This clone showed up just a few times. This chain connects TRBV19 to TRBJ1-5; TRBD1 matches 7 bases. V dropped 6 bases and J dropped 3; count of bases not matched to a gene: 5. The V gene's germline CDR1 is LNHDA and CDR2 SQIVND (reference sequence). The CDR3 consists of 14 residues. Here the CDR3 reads CASSKGQFNQPQHF. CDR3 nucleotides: TGTGCCAGTAGCAAGGGACAGTTCAATCAGCCCCAGCATTTT.

The CDR3 region is CASSFGADIILHF. The DNA for the CDR3 is TGTGCCAGCAGCTTCGGTGCAGACATCATACTCCACTTT. The chain combines TRBV5-6 with TRBJ1-6; D gene ambiguous. Germline loops: CDR1 SGHDT, CDR2 YYEEEE. Trimming pared 2 bases from V and 16 bases from J, leaving 16 bases between. CDR3 size: 13 residues.

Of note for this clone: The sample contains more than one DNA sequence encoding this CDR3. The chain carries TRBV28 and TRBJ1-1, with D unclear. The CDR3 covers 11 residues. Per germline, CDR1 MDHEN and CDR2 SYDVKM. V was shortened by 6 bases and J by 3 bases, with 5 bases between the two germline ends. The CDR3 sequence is CASSSYTEAFF. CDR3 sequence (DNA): TGTGCCAGCAGCTCGTACACTGAAGCTTTCTTT. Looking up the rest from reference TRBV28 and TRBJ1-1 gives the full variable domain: DVKVTQSSRYLVKRTGEKVFLECVQDMDHENMFWYRQDPGLGLRLIYFSYDVKMKEKGDIPEGYSVSREKKERFSLILESASTNQTSMYLCASSSYTEAFFGQGTRLTVV.

This CDR3 is CASSFNGQGADEQYF. As DNA, the CDR3 is TGTGCCAGCAGTTTTAACGGACAGGGGGCAGACGAGCAGTACTTC. The J gene is TRBJ2-7, the V gene TRBV28; 11 nucleotides agree with TRBD1. Germline trimming cut 3 bases from V and 5 bases from J; bases unmatched to any gene: 6. The CDR3 loop spans 15 amino acids. The germline V gene encodes CDR1 MDHEN and CDR2 SYDVKM.

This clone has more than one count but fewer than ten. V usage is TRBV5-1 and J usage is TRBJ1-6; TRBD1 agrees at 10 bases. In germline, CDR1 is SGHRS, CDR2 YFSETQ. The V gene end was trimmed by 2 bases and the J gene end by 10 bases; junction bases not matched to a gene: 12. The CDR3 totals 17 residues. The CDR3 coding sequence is TGCGCCAGCAGCTTAGGGACAGGGGCCTCCGGGGAGTCACCCCTCCACTTT. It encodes CASSLGTGASGESPLHF.

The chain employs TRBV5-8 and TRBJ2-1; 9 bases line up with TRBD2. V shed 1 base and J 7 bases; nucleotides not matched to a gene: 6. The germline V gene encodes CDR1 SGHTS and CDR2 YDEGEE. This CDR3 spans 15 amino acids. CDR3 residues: CASSLRGRALNEQFF. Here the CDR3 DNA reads TGTGCCAGCAGCTTGCGCGGGAGGGCCCTTAATGAGCAGTTCTTC.